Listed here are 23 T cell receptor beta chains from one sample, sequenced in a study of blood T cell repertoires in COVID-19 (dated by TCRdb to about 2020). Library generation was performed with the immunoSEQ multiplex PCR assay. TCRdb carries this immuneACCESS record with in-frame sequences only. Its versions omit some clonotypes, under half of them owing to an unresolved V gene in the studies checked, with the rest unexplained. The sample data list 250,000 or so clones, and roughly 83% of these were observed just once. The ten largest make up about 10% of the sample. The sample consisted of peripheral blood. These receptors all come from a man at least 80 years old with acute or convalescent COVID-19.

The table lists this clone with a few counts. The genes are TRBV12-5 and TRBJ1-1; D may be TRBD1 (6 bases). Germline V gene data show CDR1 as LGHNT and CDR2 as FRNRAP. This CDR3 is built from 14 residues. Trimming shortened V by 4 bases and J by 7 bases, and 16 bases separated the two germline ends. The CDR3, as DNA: TGTGCTAGTGGTTCGCAAACAGGGTATGATGAAGCTTTCTTT. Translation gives CASGSQTGYDEAFF. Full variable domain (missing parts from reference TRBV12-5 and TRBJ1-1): DARVTQTPRHKVTEMGQEVTMRCQPILGHNTVFWYRQTMMQGLELLAYFRNRAPLDDSGMPKDRFSAEMPDATLATLKIQPSEPRDSAVYFCASGSQTGYDEAFFGQGTRLTVV.

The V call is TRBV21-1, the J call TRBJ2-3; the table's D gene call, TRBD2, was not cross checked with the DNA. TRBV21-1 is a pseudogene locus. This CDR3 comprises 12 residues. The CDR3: CATKESTDTQYF. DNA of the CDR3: TGTGCCACGAAGGAGAGCACAGATACGCAGTATTTT.

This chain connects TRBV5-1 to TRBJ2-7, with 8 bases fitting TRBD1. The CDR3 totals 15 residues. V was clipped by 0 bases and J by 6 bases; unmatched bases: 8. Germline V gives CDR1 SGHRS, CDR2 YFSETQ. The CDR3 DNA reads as TGCGCCAGCAGCTTGGCGTTGACAGGGGTGGCCGAGCAGTACTTC. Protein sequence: CASSLALTGVAEQYF.

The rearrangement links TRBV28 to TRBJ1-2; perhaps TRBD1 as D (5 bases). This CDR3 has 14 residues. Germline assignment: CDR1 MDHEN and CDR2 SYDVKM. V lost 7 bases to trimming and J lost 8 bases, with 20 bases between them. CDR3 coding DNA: TGTGCCAGCACCCTAAGCTTGGGGCTGAGGGGCTACACCTTC. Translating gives CASTLSLGLRGYTF.

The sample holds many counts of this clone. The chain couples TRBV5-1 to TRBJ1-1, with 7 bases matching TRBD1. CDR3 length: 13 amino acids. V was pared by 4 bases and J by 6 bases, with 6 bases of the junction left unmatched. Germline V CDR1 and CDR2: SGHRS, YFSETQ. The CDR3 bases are TGCGCCAGCAGCCCGACAGGGATCCCTGAAGCTTTCTTT. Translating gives CASSPTGIPEAFF.

The CDR3 protein is CARSSRSRRLYGYTF. The CDR3 coding sequence is TGTGCCAGAAGCTCGCGCTCTAGGAGGTTATATGGCTACACCTTC. This chain connects TRBV5-3 to TRBJ1-2, with no clear D. TRBV5-3 is an ORF, with its function uncertain. CDR3 size: 15 residues. Trimming shortened V by 3 bases and J by 5 bases, and 17 bases separated the two germline ends.

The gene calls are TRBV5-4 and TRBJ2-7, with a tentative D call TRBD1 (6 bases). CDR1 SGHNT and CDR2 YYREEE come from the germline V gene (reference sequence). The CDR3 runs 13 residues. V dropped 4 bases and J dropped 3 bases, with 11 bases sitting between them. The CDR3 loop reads CASSRRDNYEQYF. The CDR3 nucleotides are TGTGCCAGCAGCCGCCGGGACAACTACGAGCAGTACTTC.

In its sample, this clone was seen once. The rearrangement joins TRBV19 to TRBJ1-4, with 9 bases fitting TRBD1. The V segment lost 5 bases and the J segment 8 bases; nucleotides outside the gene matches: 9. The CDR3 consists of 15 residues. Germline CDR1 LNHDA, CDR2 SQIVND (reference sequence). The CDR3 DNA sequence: TGTGCCAGTAGTGCAACCGGGACAGGGCGGGAAAAACTGTTTTTT. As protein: CASSATGTGREKLFF.

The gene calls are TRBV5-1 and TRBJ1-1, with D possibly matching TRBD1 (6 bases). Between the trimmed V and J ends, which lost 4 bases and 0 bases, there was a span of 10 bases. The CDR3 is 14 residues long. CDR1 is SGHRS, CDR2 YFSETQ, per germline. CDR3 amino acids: CASSIQGLNTEAFF. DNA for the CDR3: TGCGCCAGCAGCATACAGGGTTTGAACACTGAAGCTTTCTTT.

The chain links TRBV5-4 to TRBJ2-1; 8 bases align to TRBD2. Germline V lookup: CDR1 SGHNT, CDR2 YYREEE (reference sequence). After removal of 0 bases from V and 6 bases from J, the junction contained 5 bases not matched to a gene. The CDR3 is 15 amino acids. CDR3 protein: CASSLAGLAFNEQFF. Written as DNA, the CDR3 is TGTGCCAGCAGCTTGGCAGGACTAGCATTCAATGAGCAGTTCTTC. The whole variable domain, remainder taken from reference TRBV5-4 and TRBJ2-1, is ETGVTQSPTHLIKTRGQQVTLRCSSQSGHNTVSWYQQALGQGPQFIFQYYREEENGRGNFPPRFSGLQFPNYSSELNVNALELDDSALYLCASSLAGLAFNEQFFGPGTRLTVL.

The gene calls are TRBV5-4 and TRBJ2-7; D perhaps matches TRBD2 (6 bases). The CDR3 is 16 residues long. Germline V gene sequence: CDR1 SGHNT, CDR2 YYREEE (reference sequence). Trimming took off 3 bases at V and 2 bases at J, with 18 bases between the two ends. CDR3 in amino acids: CASSSGEQALPYEQYF. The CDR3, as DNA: TGTGCCAGCAGCTCGGGGGAACAGGCGCTCCCCTACGAGCAGTACTTC.

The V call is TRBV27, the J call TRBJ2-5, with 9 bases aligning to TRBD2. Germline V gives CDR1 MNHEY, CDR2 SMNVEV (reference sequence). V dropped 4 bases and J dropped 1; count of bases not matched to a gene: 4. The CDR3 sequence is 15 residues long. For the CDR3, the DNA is TGTGCCAGCAGTTCAGCGGGAGGCGGCCAAGAGACCCAGTACTTC. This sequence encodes CASSSAGGGQETQYF.

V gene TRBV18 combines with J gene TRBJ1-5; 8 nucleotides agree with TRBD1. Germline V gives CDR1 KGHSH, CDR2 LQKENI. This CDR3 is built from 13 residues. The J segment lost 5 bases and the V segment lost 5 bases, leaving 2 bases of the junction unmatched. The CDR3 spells CASSTTGDQPQHF. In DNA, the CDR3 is TGTGCCAGCTCAACGACAGGGGATCAGCCCCAGCATTTT.

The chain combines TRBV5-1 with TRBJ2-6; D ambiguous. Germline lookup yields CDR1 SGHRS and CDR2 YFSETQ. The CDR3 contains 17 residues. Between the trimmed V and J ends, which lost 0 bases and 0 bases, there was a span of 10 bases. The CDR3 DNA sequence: TGCGCCAGCAGCTTGGCCGAAGTCAGCTCTGGGGCCAACGTCCTGACTTTC. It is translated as CASSLAEVSSGANVLTF.

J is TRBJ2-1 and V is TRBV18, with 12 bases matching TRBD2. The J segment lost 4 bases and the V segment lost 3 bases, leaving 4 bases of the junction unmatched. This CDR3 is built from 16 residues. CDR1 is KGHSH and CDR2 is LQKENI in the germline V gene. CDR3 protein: CASSPRLAGAYNEQFF. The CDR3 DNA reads TGTGCCAGCTCACCGAGACTAGCGGGAGCATACAATGAGCAGTTCTTC.

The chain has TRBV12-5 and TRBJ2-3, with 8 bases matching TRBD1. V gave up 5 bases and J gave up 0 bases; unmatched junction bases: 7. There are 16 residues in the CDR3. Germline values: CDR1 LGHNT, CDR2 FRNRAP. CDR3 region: CASGPGQAPSTDTQYF. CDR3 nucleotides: TGTGCTAGTGGTCCGGGACAGGCTCCTAGCACAGATACGCAGTATTTT. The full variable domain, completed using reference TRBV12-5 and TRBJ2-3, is DARVTQTPRHKVTEMGQEVTMRCQPILGHNTVFWYRQTMMQGLELLAYFRNRAPLDDSGMPKDRFSAEMPDATLATLKIQPSEPRDSAVYFCASGPGQAPSTDTQYFGPGTRLTVL.

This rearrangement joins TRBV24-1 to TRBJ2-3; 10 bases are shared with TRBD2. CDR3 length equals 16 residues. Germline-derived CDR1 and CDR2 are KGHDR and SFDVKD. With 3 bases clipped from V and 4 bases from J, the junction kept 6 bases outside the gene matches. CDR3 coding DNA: TGTGCCACCAGTGATCCCGCTAGCGGGAGCGCAGATACGCAGTATTTT. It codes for CATSDPASGSADTQYF.

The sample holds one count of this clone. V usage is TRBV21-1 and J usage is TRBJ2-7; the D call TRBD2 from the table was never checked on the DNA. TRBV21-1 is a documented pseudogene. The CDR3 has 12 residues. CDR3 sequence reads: CASGWTRNEQYF. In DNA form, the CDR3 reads TGTGCCAGCGGATGGACTAGAAATGAGCAGTACTTC.

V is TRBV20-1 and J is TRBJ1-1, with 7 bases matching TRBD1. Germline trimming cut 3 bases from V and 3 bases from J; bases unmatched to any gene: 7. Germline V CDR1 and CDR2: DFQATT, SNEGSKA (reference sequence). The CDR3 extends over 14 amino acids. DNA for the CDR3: TGCAGTGCTAGTATACCGGGACAGTACACTGAAGCTTTCTTT. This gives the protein CSASIPGQYTEAFF.

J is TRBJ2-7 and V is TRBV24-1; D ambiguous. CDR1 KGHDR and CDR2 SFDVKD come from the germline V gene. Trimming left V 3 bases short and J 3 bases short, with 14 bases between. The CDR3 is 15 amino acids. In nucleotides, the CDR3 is TGTGCCACCAGTGATATCGGAGCCCCCTGCTACGAGCAGTACTTC. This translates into CATSDIGAPCYEQYF.

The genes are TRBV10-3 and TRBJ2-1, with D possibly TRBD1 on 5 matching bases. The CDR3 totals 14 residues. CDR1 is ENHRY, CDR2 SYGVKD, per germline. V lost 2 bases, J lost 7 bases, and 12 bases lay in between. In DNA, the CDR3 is TGTGCCATCAGTGAGGGGCCCTACAGGAATGAGCAGTTCTTC. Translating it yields CAISEGPYRNEQFF.

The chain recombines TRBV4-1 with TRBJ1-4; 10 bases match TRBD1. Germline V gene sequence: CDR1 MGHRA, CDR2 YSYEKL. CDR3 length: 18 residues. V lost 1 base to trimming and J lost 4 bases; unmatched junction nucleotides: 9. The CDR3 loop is CASSQASLGQGNNEKLFF. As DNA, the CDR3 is TGCGCCAGCAGCCAAGCTAGTTTGGGACAGGGGAATAATGAAAAACTGTTTTTT.

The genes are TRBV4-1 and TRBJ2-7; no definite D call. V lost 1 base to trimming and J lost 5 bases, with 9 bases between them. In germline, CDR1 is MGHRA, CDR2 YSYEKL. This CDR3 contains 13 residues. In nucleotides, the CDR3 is TGCGCCAGCAGCCAAGTTTTCAATGACGAGCAGTACTTC. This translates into CASSQVFNDEQYF.